The clone carrying this TCR beta chain was observed once. Antigen: not known. This entry comes from a study of Ad26.COV2.S vaccination and SARS-CoV-2 variants. Study results and caveats: The authors reported substantial breadth in spike-specific CD8+ and CD4+ T cell responses after vaccination. Vaccinees showed greater spike-specific TCR breadth than placebo recipients. Placebo and vaccine recipients had non-spike TCR breadth that was similar.

Between the trimmed V and J ends, which lost 2 bases and 4 bases, there was a span of 8 bases. This CDR3 is built from 14 residues. Germline values: CDR1 SEHNR, CDR2 FQNEAQ (reference sequence). The sample's treatment: around 19 received Ad26.COV2.S at low or high dose, single or two shots; 5 received placebo; per-sample allocation not given. After the first vaccine or placebo injection, samples were drawn on day 63. Vaccination used an Ad26 vector expressing Wuhan-strain SARS-CoV-2 spike. Measured with immunoSEQ multiplex PCR; TCRdb has only the in-frame clones, and not every one. The sample includes 440,000 or so clones, roughly 91% of them seen just once.

This receptor was identified in a person between 18 and 65 years old who received the Ad26.COV2.S COVID-19 vaccine or a placebo. This sequence joins TRBV7-9 and TRBJ1-4, with D unresolved. Material: peripheral blood, obtained in a trial of Ad26.COV2.S vaccine versus placebo. The CDR3 sequence is CASSLNRDNEKLFF. DNA of the CDR3: TGTGCCAGCAGCTTAAACCGGGATAATGAAAAACTGTTTTTT.